The rows below give T cell receptor beta chains drawn from one sample of a study of T cells after posttransplantation cyclophosphamide. Measured with immunoSEQ multiplex PCR; TCRdb has only the in-frame clones, and not every one. This sample yields roughly 19,000 clones, of which about 68% are seen a single time; about 28% belongs to the top ten. The sequenced sample was PBMCs, obtained after an allogeneic stem cell transplant with post-transplant cyclophosphamide. Receptors were obtained from a male patient aged 30 to 40 who received an allogeneic stem cell transplant from a related donor, was CMV-positive, and had acute GVHD only. Some T cells may possibly be graft donor cells. Each CDR3 is given without its conserved first and last residue. D genes are given only for firm matches.

TRBV4-1	TRBJ1-1	11	-	ASSQEPRTEAF
TRBV9	TRBJ2-1	13	TRBD1	ASSVAGQGPVEQF
TRBV19	TRBJ1-2	10	TRBD1	ASSATGGGYT
TRBV19	TRBJ2-3	14	-	ASSIPRQASTDTQY
TRBV19	TRBJ1-1	12	-	ASSLDRMNTEAF
TRBV19	TRBJ1-6	13	-	ASSSRGSYNSPLH
TRBV19	TRBJ1-2	10	TRBD1	AAGDRTYGYT
TRBV5-1	TRBJ2-7	11	-	ASSIGQSYEQY
TRBV4-1	TRBJ2-2	14	-	ASSQGQTWRAGELF
TRBV29-1	TRBJ2-3	13	-	SVGRSAGHTDTQY
TRBV11-2	TRBJ2-5	13	-	ASSLIDTDQETQY
TRBV9	TRBJ2-5	13	TRBD1	ASSWGTGTQETQY
TRBV4-2	TRBJ2-5	16	TRBD2	ASSQEGEGRAGGETQY
TRBV5-4	TRBJ1-2	12	-	ASSLGQTLYGYT
TRBV6-1	TRBJ1-1	12	-	ASSPTSGGTEAF
TRBV18	TRBJ2-3	12	TRBD2	ASSPPTSPDTQY
TRBV7-6	-	13	-	ASSLEPDLNYEQY
TRBV4-2	TRBJ2-1	13	-	ASSQGTRAGNEQF
TRBV6-1	TRBJ1-1	11	-	ASSDRMNTEAF
TRBV11-1	TRBJ2-7	12	-	ASSLGRVSYEQY
TRBV5-1	TRBJ1-2	13	-	ASSRWSPGDYGYT
TRBV7-3	TRBJ2-1	11	-	ASSQGLYNEQF
TRBV28	TRBJ1-1	12	-	ASTLPRVNTEAF
TRBV7-6	TRBJ1-2	14	-	ASSLSQGQPANGYT
TRBV27	TRBJ1-2	13	TRBD1	ASRGTGVANYGYT
TRBV9	TRBJ2-2	13	-	ASSESAGSTGELF
TRBV2	TRBJ1-6	12	TRBD1	ASSRDSSSSPLH
TRBV2	TRBJ2-2	12	-	ASTPVRAGGELF
TRBV7-9	TRBJ2-5	11	-	ASSFSGEETQY
TRBV28	TRBJ2-7	15	TRBD2	ASSLGAGLAGNYEQY
TRBV2	TRBJ2-2	18	TRBD2	ASTPKVVSSGGANTGELF